The source of this T cell receptor (beta chain) is a study of Graves' ophthalmopathy and Graves' hyperthyroidism. Study as a whole: The authors defined stable hyperthyroidism as no ophthalmopathy within 18 months of follow-up.

Germline assignment: CDR1 LGHNA and CDR2 YSLEER. The CDR3 is 13 residues long, counting both termini. Study observations and caveats: Sensitivity of about 91% and specificity of about 84% were achieved when a 13-signature model separated ophthalmopathy from stable hyperthyroidism.

As regards this clonotype: Antigen unknown. No DNA is shown, since the ends of the CDR3 on it are uncertain; the CDR3 is the one TCRdb lists.

Amplification of TCR beta CDR3 regions used RNA transcripts. In the first round, RT-PCR was carried out with HTBI primers, and a multiplex PCR formed the second round. TCRdb used MiXCR to reprocess the multiplex PCR reads, holding one entry per CDR3 protein. The table shows about 1.2 million distinct CDR3 sequences, with around a third occurring only once. The sample taken for sequencing was peripheral blood or thyroid tissue (not recorded which). The clonotype originates from an adult man with Graves' hyperthyroidism. This sequence joins TRBV4-3 and TRBJ2-2. This CDR3 reads CASSPSPAGSCFF.